What follows is one T cell receptor beta chain and its context. A TCRbeta library incorporating unique molecular identifiers was prepared. Each CDR3 protein is one row after TCRdb ran MiXCR on the PCR reads. The sample carries 400,000 to 500,000 distinct CDR3 sequences, about 11% recorded once. Germline-derived CDR1 and CDR2 are SEHNR and FQNEAQ (reference sequence). Trimming pared 5 bases from V and 1 base from J, leaving 14 bases between. The CDR3 has 16 amino acids. This record comes from a study of T-cell reconstitution after alpha-beta-depleted transplantation in children. The sequences come from PBMCs from the stem cell graft donor, collected from the stem cell graft. This chain links TRBV7-9 with TRBJ2-2; a possible D gene is TRBD2 (7 bases). The TCR was taken from a human donor who donated a stem cell graft to a child with acute myeloid leukemia. The CDR3 DNA reads TGTGCCAGCAGCCACTGGGGGGGGCTGAACACCGGGGAGCTGTTTTTT. Translating it yields CASSHWGGLNTGELFF.